Sequencing of this T cell receptor beta chain was carried out in a study of shared clonotypes between healthy human individuals. Study-level information: Per-donor plates numbered three CD4 naive, three CD4 memory, two CD8 naive and one CD8 memory. Study results and limitations: The expectation was that sequencing depth would affect clonotype sharing among donors. Naive subsets, compared against memory subsets, generally had larger estimated richness values.

Authors' data handling: ImmunoSEQ junction-only sequences lacked quality scores, so their filtering differed. Clones were sequenced by immunoSEQ multiplex PCR, and TCRdb holds only the in-frame ones, with some missing. V and J calls and clone size come straight from that table; D and trimming were deduced from the DNA. Of 700,000 or so clones listed, roughly 70% are singletons. Trimming pared 5 bases from V and 0 bases from J, leaving 8 bases between. CDR3 length equals 13 residues. Germline V gene sequence: CDR1 SGHRS, CDR2 YFSETQ. With respect to this clone: Its antigen is as yet unknown. Additional DNA sequences in this sample encode the identical CDR3.

Material for sequencing was memory CD4+ T cells sorted from blood. Subset here: CD45RA-negative fraction. The V gene is TRBV5-1, the J gene TRBJ1-1; D gene unclear. This TCR came from a woman aged 25-40 years in good health. The CDR3 DNA is TGCGCCAGCAGGCCAGGAGTGAACACTGAAGCTTTCTTT. Protein product: CASRPGVNTEAFF.